This T cell receptor beta chain was captured in a study of cytomegalovirus exposure and HLA in healthy donors. Study conclusions and caveats: Available immune exposure information was restricted to CMV serostatus only. CMV antigen specificity was confirmed in vitro for three CMV-associated chains. TCR beta sequences reportedly predicted the HLA-A and HLA-B alleles of most subjects accurately.

PCR was performed using 60 Vbeta and 13 Jbeta primers. Produced via immunoSEQ multiplex PCR; TCRdb's table is partial and in-frame only. The sample holds fewer than 250,000 clones, around 81% seen once. To note about this clone: Its matching antigen is unknown.

The junction had 8 bases not matched to a gene; V was cut back by 1 base and J by 0 bases. The germline gives CDR1 MGHRA, CDR2 YSYEKL. There are 18 residues in the CDR3. Sequencing was carried out using PBMCs. The chain combines TRBV4-1 with TRBJ1-4, with 7 bases that match TRBD1. This clonotype was sampled from a man in his late teens or twenties in good health and CMV-seronegative. The chain's CDR3 is CASSQGTGTAATNEKLFF. The CDR3 coding sequence is TGCGCCAGCAGCCAAGGGACCGGGACAGCAGCAACTAATGAAAAACTGTTTTTT.